A single sample gave rise to the 5 T cell receptor beta chains below, sequenced in a study of CD8 T cells in Susac syndrome. Random hexamers were used to reverse transcribe the RNA input (about 0.5 to 1 ug). In TCRdb, the immunoSEQ multiplex PCR reads were re-called with MiXCR into one record per CDR3 protein. This table holds approximately 270,000 distinct CDR3 sequences, just under 95% found once. Specimen: CD4+ T cells from PBMCs. The receptor set was obtained from a human donor with multiple sclerosis.

A few counts support this clonotype. The chain employs TRBV3-1 and TRBJ1-1; D is uncertain. This CDR3 spans 13 amino acids. CDR1 and CDR2 (germline): LGHDT, YNNKEL (reference sequence). The germline V and J ends were trimmed by 6 bases and 0 bases, with 8 bases remaining between them. The CDR3 bases are TGTGCCAGCAGTCGTACCTTGAACACTGAAGCTTTCTTT. Translation gives CASSRTLNTEAFF.

V usage is TRBV19 and J usage is TRBJ1-6; 7 nucleotides line up with TRBD1. The trim removed 9 bases at V and 7 bases at J, leaving 9 bases unmatched. In germline, CDR1 is LNHDA, CDR2 SQIVND (reference sequence). This CDR3 region has 14 residues. The CDR3 here is CASRDRAVNSPLHF. For the CDR3, the DNA is TGTGCCAGCCGAGACAGGGCAGTGAATTCACCCCTCCACTTT. Using reference TRBV19 and TRBJ1-6 for the parts outside the CDR3, the full variable domain is DGGITQSPKYLFRKEGQNVTLSCEQNLNHDAMYWYRQDPGQGLRLIYYSQIVNDFQKGDIAEGYSVSREKKESFPLTVTSAQKNPTAFYLCASRDRAVNSPLHFGNGTRLTVT.

This clonotype was picked up one time. The CDR3 here is CASSPYRGAKNIQYF. As DNA, the CDR3 is TGTGCCAGCAGCCCCTACAGGGGAGCCAAAAACATTCAGTACTTC. This chain links TRBV11-2 with TRBJ2-4; 7 nucleotides match TRBD1. V was pared by 5 bases and J by 0 bases, with 4 bases of the junction left unmatched. Germline V CDR1 and CDR2: SGHAT, FQNNGV. The CDR3 spans 15 residues.

The chain recombines TRBV12-5 with TRBJ1-5; 9 bases fit TRBD1. CDR1 is LGHNT, CDR2 FRNRAP, per germline. The CDR3 length is 14 residues. J was trimmed by 6 bases and V by 6 bases; bases with no gene match: 6. The CDR3 loop is CASGNRQGGQPQHF. DNA for the CDR3: TGTGCTAGTGGGAACCGACAGGGGGGTCAGCCCCAGCATTTT.

This chain uses TRBV19 with TRBJ1-5; D unresolved. With 5 bases removed from V and 7 bases from J, the gap between germline ends came to 9 bases. The CDR3 length is 12 residues. Germline CDR1 LNHDA, CDR2 SQIVND (reference sequence). This chain's CDR3 is CASSVLGQPQHF. The CDR3 nucleotides are TGTGCCAGTAGTGTGCTTGGACAGCCCCAGCATTTT.